The present T cell receptor beta chain was sequenced within a study of cytomegalovirus exposure and HLA in healthy donors. Looking at the study overall: About 85 million unique TCR sequences came from HLA-typed donors in an early release. Findings of the study overall: In a later analysis, fewer than 20,000 TCR beta sequences were associated with HLA alleles at 0.05 false discovery rate.

Germline V gene data show CDR1 as SNHLY and CDR2 as FYNNEI. V was cut by 7 bases and J by 2 bases, with 11 bases left in between. CDR3 length equals 13 residues. This clone was picked up one time. Its antigen is as yet unknown. The PCR had 60 Vbeta and 13 Jbeta primers. Measured with immunoSEQ multiplex PCR; TCRdb has only the in-frame clones, and not every one. This sample carries hundreds of thousands of clones, roughly 80% of them seen once, and the ten largest clones take 15% to 18%. Despite likely unrecorded immune exposures, the donors were nominally healthy at the time of sampling. The specimen sequenced was PBMCs. The origin of this receptor is a man between 35 and 55 years old in good health and CMV-seronegative. V and J are TRBV2 and TRBJ1-1; D is unclear. The CDR3 region is CASTPEINTEAFF. As DNA, the CDR3 is TGTGCCAGCACCCCTGAGATAAACACTGAAGCTTTCTTT.